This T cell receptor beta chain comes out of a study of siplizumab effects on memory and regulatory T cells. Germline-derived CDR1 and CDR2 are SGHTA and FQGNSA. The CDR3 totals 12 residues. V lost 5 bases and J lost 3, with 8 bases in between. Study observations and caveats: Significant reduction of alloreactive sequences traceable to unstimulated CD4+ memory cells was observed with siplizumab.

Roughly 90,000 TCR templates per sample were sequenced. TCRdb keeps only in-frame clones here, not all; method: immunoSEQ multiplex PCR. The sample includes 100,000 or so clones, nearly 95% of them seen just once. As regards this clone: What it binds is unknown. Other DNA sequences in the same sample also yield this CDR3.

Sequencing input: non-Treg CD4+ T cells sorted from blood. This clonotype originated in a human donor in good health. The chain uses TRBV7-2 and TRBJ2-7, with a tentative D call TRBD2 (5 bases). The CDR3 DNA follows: TGTGCCAGCAGCCCAACTAGCTACGAGCAGTACTTC. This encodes CASSPTSYEQYF. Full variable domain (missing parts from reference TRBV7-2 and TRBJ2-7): GAGVSQSPSNKVTEKGKDVELRCDPISGHTALYWYRQSLGQGLEFLIYFQGNSAPDKSGLPSDRFSAERTGGSVSTLTIQRTQQEDSAVYLCASSPTSYEQYFGPGTRLTVT.